This TCR beta chain was sequenced during a study of blood T cell repertoires in COVID-19. The data were produced by immunoSEQ multiplex PCR, yet TCRdb's version contains in-frame clones alone and is incomplete. The repertoire holds roughly 90,000 clones, with 70% to 90% as singletons. CDR3 length: 14 residues. Germline loops: CDR1 SGHNT, CDR2 YYREEE (reference sequence). V shed 4 bases and J 8 bases; nucleotides not matched to a gene: 8. The specimen sequenced was peripheral blood. The sequence came from a middle-aged man with acute or convalescent COVID-19. The genes are TRBV5-4 and TRBJ1-2, with 10 bases identical to TRBD1. CDR3 coding DNA: TGTGCCAGCAGCCCGGGACAGGGGAGGATGGGCTACACCTTC. The encoded protein is CASSPGQGRMGYTF.